This paragraph reports one T cell receptor beta chain. There are 13 residues in the CDR3. The V end was cut by 3 bases, the J end by 4 bases, with 9 bases between. Germline assignment: CDR1 MNHEY and CDR2 SVGEGT. The sample originates from a study of blood T cell repertoires in COVID-19. Across the study: Acute and convalescent COVID-19 specimens originated in the United States, Italy and Spain. PBMCs, B-cell-depleted T cells, or T cells provided the cDNA or gDNA that made up the material.

Per the authors' pipeline: Scientists estimated how many nucleated cells there were by amplifying reference gene primers. Some clones are missing from TCRdb's copy, which holds only in-frame ones; the method was immunoSEQ multiplex PCR. D and trimming were read from the DNA, whereas the V and J calls and clone size are those reported in that table. The sample lists roughly 35,000 clones; 90% were seen once. The sequence came from a man in his 70s with acute or convalescent COVID-19. The sequencing input was peripheral blood. The rearrangement joins TRBV6-2 or TRBV6-3 to TRBJ1-1; no definite D call. Written as DNA, the CDR3 is TGTGCCAGCAGTTATCCGGGGATCACTGAAGCTTTCTTT. Translation: CASSYPGITEAFF.